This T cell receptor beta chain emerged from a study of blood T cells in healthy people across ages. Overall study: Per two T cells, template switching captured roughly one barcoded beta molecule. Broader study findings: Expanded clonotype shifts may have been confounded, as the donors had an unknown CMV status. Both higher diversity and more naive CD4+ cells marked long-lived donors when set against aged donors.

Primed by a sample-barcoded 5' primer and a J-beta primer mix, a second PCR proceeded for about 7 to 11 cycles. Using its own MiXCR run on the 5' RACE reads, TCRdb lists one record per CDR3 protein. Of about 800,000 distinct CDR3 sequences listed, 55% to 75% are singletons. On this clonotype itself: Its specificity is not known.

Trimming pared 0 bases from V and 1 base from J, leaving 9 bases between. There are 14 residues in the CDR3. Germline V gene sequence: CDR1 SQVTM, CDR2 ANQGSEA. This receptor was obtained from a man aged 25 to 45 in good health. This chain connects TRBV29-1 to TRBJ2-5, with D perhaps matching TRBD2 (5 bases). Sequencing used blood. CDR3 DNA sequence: TGCAGCGTTGAAGATCATGGAGGCCAAGAGACCCAGTACTTC. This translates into CSVEDHGGQETQYF. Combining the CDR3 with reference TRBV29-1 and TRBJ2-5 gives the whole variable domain SAVISQKPSRDICQRGTSLTIQCQVDSQVTMMFWYRQQPGQSLTLIATANQGSEATYESGFVIDKFPISRPNLTFSTLTVSNMSPEDSSIYLCSVEDHGGQETQYFGPGTRLLVL.